The present entry profiles one TCR beta chain with its context. Adult donors, all healthy and HIV-negative, had no recent acute infections or vaccinations. The donors, all of them Caucasian adults, lived in Nashville, Tennessee. Unsorted samples relied on roughly 99 million PBMCs, which served as the source of genomic DNA. Germline V CDR1 and CDR2: SEHNR, FQNEAQ (reference sequence). V was pared by 1 base and J by 5 bases, with 11 bases between. CDR3 length: 14 amino acids. This sample is part of a study of shared clonotypes between healthy human individuals. Unsorted PBMC replicate PCRs drew on around 280 ng DNA, representing approximately 27,000 T cell genomes. Sequencing used immunoSEQ multiplex PCR; TCRdb keeps in-frame clones, though not all of them. The sample carries some 490,000 clones, roughly 80% recorded once.

The TCR sequence derives from a woman aged 40 to 50 in good health. Some clones in this sample may be carry-over from other donors' samples. The specimen was PBMCs. The chain combines TRBV7-9 with TRBJ1-2; D is ambiguous. CDR3 bases: TGTGCCAGCAGCTTAGAGAGGGCCTATTATGGCTACACCTTC. Amino acid sequence: CASSLERAYYGYTF.